This T cell receptor beta chain stems from a study of Ad26.COV2.S vaccination and SARS-CoV-2 variants. Treatment denoted: some 20 received Ad26.COV2.S at low or high dose, single or two shots; roughly 5 received placebo; per-sample allocation not given. On day 63 after the first injection, vaccine and placebo recipients gave samples. Clones were sequenced by immunoSEQ multiplex PCR, and TCRdb holds only the in-frame ones, with some missing. The sample carries nearly 400,000 clones, roughly 90% recorded once. Germline lookup yields CDR1 SGHTA and CDR2 FQGTGA. This CDR3 spans 16 amino acids. Deletions cut 2 bases from V and 6 bases from J, with 17 bases between. Study-level findings and limits: Considerable breadth of spike-specific CD8+ and CD4+ T cell responses has reportedly been documented following vaccination. Total T cell responses were possibly underestimated by TCR breadth and depth analyses.

In regard to this clone: Its antigen is as yet unknown.

The input for sequencing was peripheral blood, taken in a trial of Ad26.COV2.S vaccine versus placebo. The V and J genes are TRBV7-3 and TRBJ2-1; D uncertain. The TCR sequence derives from a person aged 18-60 years who received the Ad26.COV2.S COVID-19 vaccine or a placebo. The DNA for the CDR3 is TGTGCCAGCAGCTTACAAGACTCTTCCCATCCCAATGAGCAGTTCTTC. This sequence encodes CASSLQDSSHPNEQFF.